This entry lists 5 T cell receptor beta chains sequenced from one sample in a study of CD8+CD57+ T cells in acquired aplastic anemia. All sequencing subjects had displayed CD8+CD57+ cell expansion on flow cytometry. CDR3 and TCR beta VDJ profiling relied on genomic DNA as the template. TCRdb analysed the reads with MiXCR anew, one entry per CDR3 protein. The data contain about 120,000 distinct CDR3 sequences, under 60% of them singletons. The sequenced sample was sorted CD4+, CD8+, or CD8+CD57+ T cells (not recorded which) from PBMCs. These receptors all stem from a human donor with aplastic anemia.

This clonotype was recorded many times. This chain links TRBV20-1 with TRBJ2-5; the match to TRBD2 covers 7 bases. J was trimmed by 3 bases and V by 3 bases; bases with no gene match: 7. The length of the CDR3 is 14 residues. Germline CDR1 DFQATT, CDR2 SNEGSKA (reference sequence). The CDR3 region is CSARMASGKETQYF. DNA for the CDR3: TGCAGTGCTAGGATGGCTAGCGGCAAAGAGACCCAGTACTTC.

V is TRBV10-3 and J is TRBJ2-3; D is uncertain. Looked up from germline, CDR1 is ENHRY and CDR2 is SYGVKD. V shed 7 bases and J shed 2 bases, with 10 bases lying between them. This CDR3 region has 13 residues. The DNA of the CDR3 is TGTGCCATCACCATAGCACCCACAGATACGCAGTATTTT. As protein: CAITIAPTDTQYF.

As for this clonotype: A read error may explain this, as a much larger clone is one base away. The V gene is TRBV6-1, the J gene TRBJ2-1; D remains unclear. The CDR3 is 12 amino acids. From germline, CDR1 is MNHNS and CDR2 SASEGT. The CDR3 bases are TGTGCCAGCAGGGCGTATTACAGTGAGCAGTTCTTC. Its translation: CASRAYYSEQFF.

This clonotype was seen at least ten times. V gene TRBV24-1 combines with J gene TRBJ1-5; a possible D gene is TRBD1 (6 bases). Trimming took 4 bases from V and 5 from J, leaving 17 bases between them. The germline V gene has CDR1 KGHDR and CDR2 SFDVKD. This CDR3 has 16 residues. CDR3 in amino acids: CATSELQGVPDQPQHF. DNA of the CDR3: TGTGCCACCAGTGAATTACAGGGAGTACCCGATCAGCCCCAGCATTTT.

V usage is TRBV9 and J usage is TRBJ2-3; 14 positions agree with TRBD2. This CDR3 has 17 amino acids. From germline, CDR1 is SGDLS and CDR2 YYNGEE. The V gene end was trimmed by 4 bases and the J gene end by 4 bases; junction bases not matched to a gene: 8. The CDR3 here is CASSPGTSGGGADTQYF. The DNA for the CDR3 is TGTGCCAGCAGCCCTGGGACTAGCGGGGGAGGGGCAGATACGCAGTATTTT.